This entry concerns a single TCR beta chain. Germline is not matched at one junction end, which may reflect a read error. This record comes from a study of tumor and adjacent non-tumor tissue in lung cancer. Germline V gene lookup returns CDR1 SQVTM and CDR2 ANQGSEA. This CDR3 spans 12 amino acids. TCRbeta libraries were built with three rounds of nested PCR, modified from ARM-PCR. One entry per CDR3 protein, called by TCRdb with MiXCR from the multiplex PCR reads. The sample contains under 140,000 distinct CDR3 sequences, approximately 84% of which appear only once. No cell sorting was done before RNA was extracted from the tissue.

The sequencing input was lung tumor tissue. The V call is TRBV29-1, the J call TRBJ1-2, with D hard to call. This clonotype was sampled from a man aged 70-80 years with non-small cell lung cancer. The CDR3 bases are TGTAGCGTTGATGAGGGCTACTATGACTACACCTTC. It codes for CSVDEGYYDYTF.